This T cell receptor (beta chain) was found in a study of control samples from healthy donors and cancer patients (dated by TCRdb to the early 2020s). The library was generated by the immunoSEQ multiplex PCR assay. The clones in this table, taken by TCRdb from immuneACCESS, are in-frame only. Not every clone is retained; where verified, under half of the shortfall comes from an unresolved V gene, and the cause of the rest is unknown. Recorded for this sample are 100,000 to 150,000 clones; around 93% of them occurred a single time. The ten biggest clones cover 2% to 2.5% of the sample. CDR1 and CDR2 (GTSNPN, SVGIG) derive from the germline V gene (reference sequence). There are 12 amino acids in the CDR3, from cysteine to phenylalanine inclusive. The retained sequence is limited to the CDR3, 36 bases, with the frame set at the first base. Trimming takes 1 base from V and 7 bases from J, and the germline ends sit 5 bases apart.

A word on this clone: Its recognized antigen is unknown. Base qualities are not provided; no much larger clone lies one nucleotide away.

The sequenced material came from blood. The chain is assembled from TRBV30 and TRBJ1-6; the best D guess is TRBD1, with 5 bases matching. This clonotype originated in a woman aged 45-59 years in good health. The DNA sequence reads TGTGCCTGGAGTGGGGGGAATTCACCCCTCCACTTT. The encoded protein is CAWSGGNSPLHF.